Listed here is a single T cell receptor (beta chain). The antigen is undetermined. TCR beta VDJ and CDR3 profiles were obtained from a genomic DNA template. Via MiXCR, TCRdb re-called the reads, giving one row per CDR3 protein. This table has 450,000 to 550,000 distinct CDR3 sequences, around 30% appearing once. This sample was included in a study of CD8+CD57+ T cells in acquired aplastic anemia. Findings of the study overall: A set of approximately 29 CD8+ CDR3 sequences was shared between patients and controls, and these sequences appeared highly expressed in patients. CD8+ Simpson's diversity showed no significant patient-control difference.

Trimming took 5 bases from V and 8 from J, leaving 18 bases between them. CDR1 SGHVS and CDR2 FNYEAQ come from the germline V gene. The CDR3 totals 14 residues. Patients chosen for sequencing had shown CD8+CD57+ cell expansion by flow cytometry. The sequenced sample consisted of sorted CD4+, CD8+, or CD8+CD57+ T cells (not recorded which) from PBMCs. This receptor was obtained from a human donor with aplastic anemia. This chain joins TRBV7-6 and TRBJ1-2, with D maybe TRBD1 (6 bases). Written as DNA, the CDR3 is TGTGCCAGCAGCCCCTCTTCAGGGGAAGAGGGCTACACCTTC. Protein: CASSPSSGEEGYTF.